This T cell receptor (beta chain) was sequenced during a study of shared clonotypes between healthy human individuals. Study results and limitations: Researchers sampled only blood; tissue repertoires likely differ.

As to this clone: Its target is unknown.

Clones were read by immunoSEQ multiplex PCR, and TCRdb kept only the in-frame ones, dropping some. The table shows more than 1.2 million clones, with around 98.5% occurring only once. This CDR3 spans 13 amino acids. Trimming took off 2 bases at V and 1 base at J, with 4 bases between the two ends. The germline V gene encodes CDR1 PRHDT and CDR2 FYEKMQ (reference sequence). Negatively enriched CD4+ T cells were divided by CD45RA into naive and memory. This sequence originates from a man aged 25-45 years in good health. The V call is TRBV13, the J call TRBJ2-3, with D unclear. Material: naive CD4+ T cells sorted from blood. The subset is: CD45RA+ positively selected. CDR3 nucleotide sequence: TGTGCCAGCAGCTTAAGCGGCACAGATACGCAGTATTTT. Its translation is CASSLSGTDTQYF.